These 18 T cell receptor beta chains came from one sample sequenced in a study of blood T cell repertoires in COVID-19. Generated by immunoSEQ multiplex PCR, the TCRdb table keeps only in-frame clones and is missing some. The sample consists of about 50,000 clones, 70% to 90% of them appearing once. The sequenced material came from peripheral blood. Receptor source: a human donor in a cohort sampled during active COVID-19.

This sequence joins TRBV24-1 and TRBJ2-5; a possible D gene is TRBD1 (5 bases). The CDR3 is 13 amino acids. From germline, CDR1 is KGHDR and CDR2 SFDVKD. V shed 2 bases and J shed 5 bases, with 8 bases lying between them. CDR3 sequence reads: CATSDYSGETQYF. The CDR3 coding sequence is TGTGCCACCAGTGATTACTCAGGGGAGACCCAGTACTTC.

Concerning this clone: This same CDR3 is encoded by further DNA sequences in the sample. The CDR3 is CASSLEGAGNQPQHF. CDR3 DNA: TGCGCCAGCAGCTTGGAGGGGGCCGGCAATCAGCCCCAGCATTTT. J is TRBJ1-5 and V is TRBV5-1; 7 bases are a match to TRBD1. The CDR3 length is 15 residues. Unmatched junction bases numbered 2, after V lost 0 bases and J lost 2 bases. Germline loops: CDR1 SGHRS, CDR2 YFSETQ.

The chain uses TRBV18 and TRBJ1-3; TRBD1 matches 9 bases. V trimming: 3 bases; J trimming: 2 bases; junction bases outside the gene matches: 8. This CDR3 contains 17 residues. Germline V lookup: CDR1 KGHSH, CDR2 LQKENI. DNA for the CDR3: TGTGCCAGCTCACCCGTCCCGGGACAGGGTACTGGAAACACCATATATTTT. Translation: CASSPVPGQGTGNTIYF.

CDR3 region: CASSYPGQGNYEQYF. The CDR3 DNA is TGTGCCAGCAGCTATCCTGGACAGGGGAACTACGAGCAGTACTTC. This chain joins TRBV6-2 or TRBV6-3 and TRBJ2-7; 9 positions match TRBD1. This CDR3 contains 15 residues. The germline gives CDR1 MNHEY, CDR2 SVGEGT. The trim removed 6 bases at V and 3 bases at J, leaving 9 bases unmatched.

This chain connects TRBV7-8 to TRBJ1-5; D remains unclear. V was cut by 3 bases and J by 3 bases, with 6 bases left in between. This CDR3 is 13 amino acids long. Germline assignment: CDR1 SGHVS and CDR2 FQNEAQ. CDR3 bases: TGTGCCAGCAGCTTGTTAGTCAATCAGCCCCAGCATTTT. Its translation: CASSLLVNQPQHF.

V gene TRBV18 combines with J gene TRBJ2-5, with no clear D. Trimming shortened V by 3 bases and J by 1 base, and 12 bases separated the two germline ends. CDR1 and CDR2 (germline): KGHSH, LQKENI. This CDR3 contains 15 residues. DNA of the CDR3: TGTGCCAGCTCACCTGGGCTAACTTCCCAAGAGACCCAGTACTTC. Translation gives CASSPGLTSQETQYF.

The V and J genes are TRBV9 and TRBJ2-1; weak D call: TRBD1 (6 bases). In germline, CDR1 is SGDLS, CDR2 YYNGEE. The V end was cut by 2 bases, the J end by 2 bases, with 8 bases between. The CDR3 contains 14 residues. CDR3 DNA: TGTGCCAGCAGCGTCGGGACAACCTACAATGAGCAGTTCTTC. It codes for CASSVGTTYNEQFF.

Here the CDR3 reads CASSLAGRGQGVKDTEAFF. CDR3 DNA: TGCGCCAGCAGCTTGGCGGGTAGGGGACAGGGGGTTAAAGACACTGAAGCTTTCTTT. The chain recombines TRBV5-1 with TRBJ1-1; 11 bases fit TRBD1. Per the germline V gene, CDR1 is SGHRS and CDR2 is YFSETQ. The V and J ends lost 0 bases and 3 bases, in that order; junction bases with no gene match: 13. The CDR3 totals 19 residues.

This chain joins TRBV20-1 and TRBJ2-3; 12 positions agree with TRBD2. CDR3 size: 15 residues. CDR1 is DFQATT and CDR2 is SNEGSKA in the germline V gene (reference sequence). Losses at the gene ends were 3 bases for V and 6 bases for J; bases not matched to a gene: 7. CDR3 bases: TGCAGTGCTAGTAGGACTAGCGGGACGGCGGATACGCAGTATTTT. Amino acids: CSASRTSGTADTQYF.

The genes are TRBV7-9 and TRBJ2-1; the match to TRBD2 covers 14 bases. Trimming at V came to 5 bases and at J to 8 bases, leaving 8 bases not matched to a gene. The CDR3 sequence is 16 residues long. Germline V lookup: CDR1 SEHNR, CDR2 FQNEAQ (reference sequence). The CDR3 region is CASSPQTSGGAYEQFF. The CDR3 DNA reads as TGTGCCAGCAGCCCCCAGACTAGCGGGGGGGCTTATGAGCAGTTCTTC.

This rearrangement joins TRBV9 to TRBJ2-1, with 8 bases identical to TRBD2. The germline CDR1 and CDR2 sequences are SGDLS and YYNGEE. The V segment lost 4 bases and the J segment 10 bases; nucleotides outside the gene matches: 10. CDR3 size: 14 residues. The chain's CDR3 is CASSTRTSGGEQFF. In nucleotides, the CDR3 is TGTGCCAGCAGCACCCGGACGTCGGGGGGGGAGCAGTTCTTC.

This clone was seen more than once but under ten times. The chain uses TRBV29-1 and TRBJ2-7; 7 bases align to TRBD1. Germline V CDR1 and CDR2: SQVTM, ANQGSEA. The CDR3 is 14 amino acids. V lost 4 bases to trimming and J lost 2 bases; unmatched junction nucleotides: 8. The CDR3 bases are TGCAGCGTTGTTCGACAGGGCATACCCTACGAGCAGTACTTC. Translation: CSVVRQGIPYEQYF.

This chain uses TRBV3-1 (or the pseudogene TRBV3-2) with TRBJ1-1; D gene unclear. This CDR3 is built from 14 residues. Germline CDR1 LGHDT, CDR2 YNNKEL (reference sequence). V dropped 1 base and J dropped 0 bases, with 6 bases sitting between them. The CDR3 DNA reads as TGTGCCAGCAGCCAAGGAGCGGTGAACACTGAAGCTTTCTTT. It codes for CASSQGAVNTEAFF.

The rearrangement joins TRBV5-4 to TRBJ2-5, with 8 bases fitting TRBD1. V dropped 4 bases and J dropped 4; count of bases not matched to a gene: 6. The length of the CDR3 is 14 residues. Looked up from germline, CDR1 is SGHNT and CDR2 is YYREEE (reference sequence). This CDR3 is CASSTQGAGETQYF. The CDR3 bases are TGTGCCAGCAGCACTCAGGGGGCCGGAGAGACCCAGTACTTC.

V gene TRBV12-5 combines with J gene TRBJ1-2; D is uncertain. V gave up 5 bases and J gave up 8 bases, with 18 bases separating them. The CDR3 extends over 14 amino acids. CDR1 LGHNT and CDR2 FRNRAP come from the germline V gene. CDR3 residues: CASGLDRIPRGYTF. The CDR3 nucleotides are TGTGCTAGTGGTCTTGACCGGATCCCGCGGGGCTACACCTTC.

The chain carries TRBV5-1 and TRBJ2-2; 10 positions agree with TRBD1. CDR1 and CDR2 from the germline V gene are SGHRS and YFSETQ. J gave up 5 bases and V 4 bases, and 8 bases lay outside the gene matches. This CDR3 comprises 16 residues. In nucleotides, the CDR3 is TGCGCCAGCAGCCCGGATGGGACAGGGGAAACCGGGGAGCTGTTTTTT. This sequence encodes CASSPDGTGETGELFF.

The rearrangement links TRBV19 to TRBJ1-1; 12 bases align to TRBD1. CDR3 length: 14 amino acids. After removal of 6 bases from V and 7 bases from J, the junction contained 6 bases not matched to a gene. The germline V gene encodes CDR1 LNHDA and CDR2 SQIVND (reference sequence). This CDR3 is CASSPRDRGLEAFF. The DNA for the CDR3 is TGTGCCAGTAGCCCCAGGGACAGGGGGCTTGAAGCTTTCTTT.

The rearrangement uses TRBV4-3 and TRBJ2-1; 8 positions match TRBD1. Germline-derived CDR1 and CDR2 are LGHNA and YSLEER. The CDR3 length is 15 residues. V lost 1 base and J lost 3; bases outside the gene matches: 2. Here the CDR3 reads CASSQGTGNYNEQFF. The DNA of the CDR3 is TGCGCCAGCAGCCAAGGGACAGGGAACTACAATGAGCAGTTCTTC.